The source of this TCR beta chain is a study of CD8 T cells in ankylosing spondylitis. General study findings and limits: The authors reported significant enrichment of disease-linked clones in matched ankylosing spondylitis synovial fluid. CD8+ by phenotype, disease-linked clones were relatively rare in peripheral blood. It appeared that ankylosing spondylitis blood was characterized by a TCR beta motif of several highly homologous variants.

Germline CDR1 MNHEY, CDR2 SVGEGT. The V gene lost 0 bases and the J gene lost 4 bases, with 15 bases spanning the gap. The CDR3 length is 16 residues. TCRdb re-derived calls from the 5' RACE reads in MiXCR, one entry per CDR3 protein. The table has around 890,000 distinct CDR3 sequences, about 11% seen once; the top ten hold approximately 0.51%. On this clonotype: The antigen is undetermined.

J is TRBJ2-5 and V is TRBV6-2 or TRBV6-3, with D hard to call. The sequenced sample was blood, either unsorted or a sorted T cell fraction (not recorded which). The clonotype comes from a male donor with ankylosing spondylitis. CDR3 amino acids: CASSYSIRQQRETQYF. CDR3 DNA sequence: TGTGCCAGCAGTTACTCGATACGCCAGCAGAGAGAGACCCAGTACTTC.